This T cell receptor beta chain was recovered during a study of cytomegalovirus exposure and HLA in healthy donors. Study information: An earlier analysis identified 120 million or so unique TCR beta sequences in about 180 million T cells. Points from the study as a whole: Most TCR sequences were seen very rarely across donors, but some public TCRs occurred in many. A few CMV-associated chains were confirmed in vitro to be specific for CMV antigens.

Turning to this clone: Its target is not known.

The study ran its PCR with 60 Vbeta and 13 Jbeta primers. TCRdb's table, derived via immunoSEQ multiplex PCR, lists solely in-frame clones and lacks some. Here the sample spans 140,000 to 150,000 clones, roughly 70% being singletons. While unrecorded immune exposures were likely, the donors were nominally healthy when sampled. The CDR3 has 14 amino acids. Unmatched junction bases numbered 3, after V lost 3 bases and J lost 4 bases. The germline CDR1 and CDR2 sequences are PRHDT and FYEKMQ (reference sequence). Material: PBMCs. The origin of this receptor is a man aged 30-40 years in good health and CMV-seronegative. V usage is TRBV13 and J usage is TRBJ2-5, with TRBD2 matching 9 bases. CDR3: CASSFGGRGETQYF. Written as DNA, the CDR3 is TGTGCCAGCAGCTTCGGCGGGAGGGGAGAGACCCAGTACTTC.